Listed below are T cell receptor beta chains from one sample, sequenced in a study of cytomegalovirus exposure and HLA in healthy donors. Measured with immunoSEQ multiplex PCR; TCRdb has only the in-frame clones, and not every one. The profile shows 130,000 or so clones, around 73% of them singletons. Source material: PBMCs. The receptors shown here come from a man aged 45-65 years in good health and CMV-seronegative. Both conserved end residues are part of each CDR3. D genes are given only for firm matches. A row's size may be missing; if present it is once, few, many or a size class.

TGTGCCAGCAGCCCACAAACAAAAAACACCGGGGAGCTGTTTTTT | CASSPQTKNTGELFF | TRBV27 | once | 15 | - | TRBJ2-2
TGTGCCAGCAGCGTAGAAGGGCGGGCAGGGGGCTCCTACGAGCAGTACTTC | CASSVEGRAGGSYEQYF | TRBV9 | once | 17 | TRBD1 | TRBJ2-7
TGTGCCAGCAGTTCCAGGACTAGCGGGAGTTACGAGCAGTACTTC | CASSSRTSGSYEQYF | TRBV28 | - | 15 | TRBD2 | TRBJ2-7
TGTGCCAGCAGTTTACCCCTCAGGGCTTCCTACGAGCAGTACTTC | CASSLPLRASYEQYF | TRBV28 | - | 15 | - | TRBJ2-7
TGCGCCAGCAGCTTGGGACAGAGTTACAATGAGCAGTTCTTC | CASSLGQSYNEQFF | TRBV5-1 | - | 14 | - | TRBJ2-1
TGTGCCTGGAGAGAGGGACAGGGGAAAGCGTTCAACTACGAGCAGTACTTC | CAWREGQGKAFNYEQYF | TRBV30 | few | 17 | TRBD1 | TRBJ2-7
TGTGCCAGCAGCTTTGGGGGGACAGGGCGGAACAATGAGCAGTTCTTC | CASSFGGTGRNNEQFF | TRBV7-9 | - | 16 | TRBD1 | TRBJ2-1
TGTGCCAGCAGTTTCCGACCTGGTGGGGGGGCGAATCAGCCCCAGCATTTT | CASSFRPGGGANQPQHF | TRBV28 | - | 17 | - | TRBJ1-5
TGCGCCAGCAGCTCCGCACCCGGGACAAACTACGAGCAGTACTTC | CASSSAPGTNYEQYF | TRBV5-1 | - | 15 | - | TRBJ2-7
TGTGCCAGCAGGACCCCCGGGACTAGGACCTTCGCGAACACCGGGGAGCTGTTTTTT | CASRTPGTRTFANTGELFF | TRBV28 | - | 19 | TRBD2 | TRBJ2-2
TGCGCCAGCAGCCAAGACCGGGCTAGCGGCCCCCAAGAGACCCAGTACTTC | CASSQDRASGPQETQYF | TRBV4-1 | - | 17 | TRBD2 | TRBJ2-5
TGCGCCAGCAGCTTGGGCGGCTACAATCAGCCCCAGCATTTT | CASSLGGYNQPQHF | TRBV5-1 | - | 14 | - | TRBJ1-5
TGTGCCAGCAGCAGTCCGGGGAACTCTGGAAACACCATATATTTT | CASSSPGNSGNTIYF | TRBV28 | once | 15 | - | TRBJ1-3
TGCAGCGTTTTGACAGGATCTAATGGCTACACCTTC | CSVLTGSNGYTF | TRBV29-1 | - | 12 | - | TRBJ1-2
TGTGCCAGCAGCCAAGTCAAGGAGCGGGAGAGAGAGCAGTACTTC | CASSQVKEREREQYF | TRBV4-2 | many | 15 | TRBD2 | TRBJ2-7
TGTGCCAGCAGCGGGGGAAGGGCAGAGGGTAGTTTATTTGGCTACACCTTC | CASSGGRAEGSLFGYTF | TRBV9 | - | 17 | - | TRBJ1-2
TGTGCCAGCAGGTCACTAGCGGGAGAATCTGAGCAGTTCTTC | CASRSLAGESEQFF | TRBV6-6 | once | 14 | TRBD2 | TRBJ2-1
TGTGCCGGACAGGGATCGTCGGAGACCCAGTACTTC | CAGQGSSETQYF | TRBV6-1 | many | 12 | TRBD1 | TRBJ2-5
TGTGCCAGCAGCCAACACAGGGGATCGAACACCGGGGAGCTGTTTTTT | CASSQHRGSNTGELFF | TRBV9 | - | 16 | TRBD1 | TRBJ2-2
TGTGCCAGCAGTTTTTGGTTGCGAGGGAACACTGAAGCTTTCTTT | CASSFWLRGNTEAFF | TRBV28 | - | 15 | - | TRBJ1-1
TGTGCCAGCAGCAAACGAGGGGCTAGCGGGAGATGGGGAGATACGCAGTATTTT | CASSKRGASGRWGDTQYF | TRBV5-6 | - | 18 | TRBD2 | TRBJ2-3
TGTGCCAGCAGTTCCCGGGGAGGGGAGGCCACAGATACGCAGTATTTT | CASSSRGGEATDTQYF | TRBV28 | - | 16 | TRBD2 | TRBJ2-3
TGTGCCAGCTCACCAGAGTCGAACACTGAAGCTTTCTTT | CASSPESNTEAFF | TRBV18 | - | 13 | - | TRBJ1-1
TGCGCCAGCAGCTTGGGAGGACTAGCGGGAGCGGGCACAGATACGCAGTATTTT | CASSLGGLAGAGTDTQYF | TRBV5-1 | - | 18 | TRBD2 | TRBJ2-3
TGTGCCAGCAGCGTAGCAGCGGGGTACTACAATGAGCAGTTCTTC | CASSVAAGYYNEQFF | TRBV9 | - | 15 | TRBD2 | TRBJ2-1
TGTGCCAGCAGTTGGGGACAGGGACCCTATGGCTACACCTTC | CASSWGQGPYGYTF | TRBV27 | - | 14 | TRBD1 | TRBJ1-2
TGTGCCAGCAGTGTACAGGGGACAGATGGCTACACCTTC | CASSVQGTDGYTF | TRBV6-1 | once | 13 | TRBD1 | TRBJ1-2
TGTGCCAGCAGGCCCGGGACTAGCGGACCAGATACGCAGTATTTT | CASRPGTSGPDTQYF | TRBV6-5 | few | 15 | TRBD2 | TRBJ2-3
TGTGCCAGCAGCTTAGAGGCCACAGCAGGGGCAACTAATGAAAAACTGTTTTTT | CASSLEATAGATNEKLFF | TRBV7-6 | - | 18 | - | TRBJ1-4
TGCGCCAGCAGCCAAGATAAAAGAACAGGTAACACTGAAGCTTTCTTT | CASSQDKRTGNTEAFF | TRBV4-1 | - | 16 | - | TRBJ1-1
TGTGCCAGCATAGCGAGCGGGAGCTCCTACGAGCAGTACTTC | CASIASGSSYEQYF | TRBV2 | - | 14 | TRBD2 | TRBJ2-7
TGTGCCAGCAGCTTGGTGTCCAAAGAGACCCAGTACTTC | CASSLVSKETQYF | TRBV5-4 | few | 13 | - | TRBJ2-5
TGTGCCTGGGGATCGGGAATGAACACTGAAGCTTTCTTT | CAWGSGMNTEAFF | TRBV30 | - | 13 | - | TRBJ1-1
TGCGCCAGCAGCCAAGTGGTGGCTAGCGGGAGCTACGAGCAGTACTTC | CASSQVVASGSYEQYF | TRBV4-1 | - | 16 | TRBD2 | TRBJ2-7
TGTGCCAGCAGTTTATTGGGGGGGGGTAAAGAGACCCAGTACTTC | CASSLLGGGKETQYF | TRBV28 | few | 15 | TRBD2 | TRBJ2-5
TGTGCCAGCAGCGGGGAGGGGGGTAGTGAAAAACTGTTTTTT | CASSGEGGSEKLFF | TRBV5-4 | - | 14 | - | TRBJ1-4
TGTGCCAGCAGTTCCACTTATTATACGCAGTATTTT | CASSSTYYTQYF | TRBV28 | - | 12 | - | TRBJ2-3
TGTGCCAGCAGTGGAGGACTAGCGGGAATGGGGCGAGAGACCCAGTACTTC | CASSGGLAGMGRETQYF | TRBV6-1 | - | 17 | TRBD2 | TRBJ2-5
TGTGCCAGCAGCTTATATGGGACTAGCGGGAGAACCAATGAGCAGTTCTTC | CASSLYGTSGRTNEQFF | TRBV7-6 | - | 17 | TRBD2 | TRBJ2-1
TGCGCCAGCAGCCACAGTGATAACACCGGGGAGCTGTTTTTT | CASSHSDNTGELFF | TRBV5-1 | few | 14 | - | TRBJ2-2
TGTGCCAGCAGTCAACCCGGGACAGGGGGCCGCGAGCAGTACTTC | CASSQPGTGGREQYF | TRBV28 | - | 15 | TRBD1 | TRBJ2-7
TGTGCCAGCAGCTTAGTTACGGGGGCAGATACGCAGTATTTT | CASSLVTGADTQYF | TRBV11-1 | - | 14 | - | TRBJ2-3
TGTGCCAGCAGTTTTCTCTCGACTAGCGGGGCCTACGAGCAGTACTTC | CASSFLSTSGAYEQYF | TRBV5-6 | - | 16 | TRBD2 | TRBJ2-7
TGTGCCAGCAGACCCCGCGGGGGCTCCTACGAGCAGTACTTC | CASRPRGGSYEQYF | TRBV6-5 | - | 14 | TRBD2 | TRBJ2-7